This T cell receptor (beta chain) was captured by sequencing in a study of T cells in tuberculosis. Turning to the study itself: CD1B tetramers identified T cells specific for mycobacterial lipid GMM. IGRA-negative adolescents, IGRA-positive adolescents with latent tuberculosis and adults with active tuberculosis formed this South African cohort.

Of note for this clone: Its antigen is undetermined.

Germline V gene sequence: CDR1 SGHDN, CDR2 FVKESK. V shed 2 bases and J shed 0 bases, with 17 bases lying between them. CDR3 length: 17 residues. Whole-study results and caveats: Active tuberculosis TCR-alpha repertoires lay closer to GMM-specific TCRs than IGRA-negative controls, suggesting clonal expansion.

Generated by immunoSEQ multiplex PCR, the TCRdb table keeps only in-frame clones and is missing some. The data contain roughly 40,000 clones, about 96% of them singletons. The chain joins TRBV14 to TRBJ2-7, with D perhaps matching TRBD2 (5 bases). Source material: PBMCs. The TCR sequence derives from a donor between 10 and 35 years old with latent tuberculosis or without tuberculosis infection. The CDR3 reads CASSQFPRTGFSYEQYF. The CDR3 DNA reads TGTGCCAGCAGCCAATTCCCACGAACGGGGTTCTCCTACGAGCAGTACTTC. Filled out from reference TRBV14 and TRBJ2-7, the complete variable domain reads EAGVTQFPSHSVIEKGQTVTLRCDPISGHDNLYWYRRVMGKEIKFLLHFVKESKQDESGMPNNRFLAERTGGTYSTLKVQPAELEDSGVYFCASSQFPRTGFSYEQYFGPGTRLTVT.